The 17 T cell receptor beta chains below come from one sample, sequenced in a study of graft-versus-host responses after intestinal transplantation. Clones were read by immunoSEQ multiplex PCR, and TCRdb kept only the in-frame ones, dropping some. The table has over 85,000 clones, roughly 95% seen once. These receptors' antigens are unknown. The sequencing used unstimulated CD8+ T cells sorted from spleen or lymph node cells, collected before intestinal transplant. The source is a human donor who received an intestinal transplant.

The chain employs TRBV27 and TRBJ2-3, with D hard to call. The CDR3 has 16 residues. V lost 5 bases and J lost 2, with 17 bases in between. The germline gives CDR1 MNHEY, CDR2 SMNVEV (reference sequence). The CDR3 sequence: CASSGRRLTTTDTQYF. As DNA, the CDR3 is TGTGCCAGCAGTGGGCGGAGACTGACAACCACAGATACGCAGTATTTT.

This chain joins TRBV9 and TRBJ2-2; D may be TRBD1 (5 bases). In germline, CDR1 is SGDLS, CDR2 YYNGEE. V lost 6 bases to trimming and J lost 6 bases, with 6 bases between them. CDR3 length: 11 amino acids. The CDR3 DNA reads TGTGCCAGCAAAGGGGCCGGGGAGCTGTTTTTT. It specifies CASKGAGELFF. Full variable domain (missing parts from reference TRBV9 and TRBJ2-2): DSGVTQTPKHLITATGQRVTLRCSPRSGDLSVYWYQQSLDQGLQFLIQYYNGEERAKGNILERFSAQQFPDLHSELNLSSLELGDSALYFCASKGAGELFFGEGSRLTVL.

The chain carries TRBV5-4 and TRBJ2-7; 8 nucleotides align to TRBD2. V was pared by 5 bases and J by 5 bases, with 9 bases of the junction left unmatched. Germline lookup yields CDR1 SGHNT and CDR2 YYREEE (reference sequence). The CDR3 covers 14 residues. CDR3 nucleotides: TGTGCCAGCAGGGCCCTCGGGGGGGTGGACGAGCAGTACTTC. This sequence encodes CASRALGGVDEQYF.

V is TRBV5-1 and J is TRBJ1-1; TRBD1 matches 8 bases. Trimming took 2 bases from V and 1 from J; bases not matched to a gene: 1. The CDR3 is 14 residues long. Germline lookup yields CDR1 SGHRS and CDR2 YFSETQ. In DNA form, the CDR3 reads TGCGCCAGCAGCTTTGGACAGGGGAACACTGAAGCTTTCTTT. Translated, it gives CASSFGQGNTEAFF.

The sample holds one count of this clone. The CDR3 sequence is CASGYAQGEQFF. Written as DNA, the CDR3 is TGTGCCAGCGGCTACGCCCAGGGAGAGCAGTTCTTC. J is TRBJ2-1 and V is TRBV7-3; tentative D call: TRBD1 (5 bases). Germline V gene data show CDR1 as SGHTA and CDR2 as FQGTGA. Trimming left V 8 bases short and J 10 bases short, with 15 bases between. This CDR3 has 12 residues.

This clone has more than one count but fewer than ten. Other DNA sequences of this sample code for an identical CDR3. CDR3 in amino acids: CASSYGTEAFF. CDR3 sequence (DNA): TGTGCCAGCAGTTATGGCACTGAAGCTTTCTTT. This chain uses TRBV6-5 with TRBJ1-1; no reliable D call. This CDR3 comprises 11 residues. Trimming removed 3 bases from V and 4 bases from J, with 3 bases in between. CDR1 and CDR2 from the germline V gene are MNHEY and SVGAGI.

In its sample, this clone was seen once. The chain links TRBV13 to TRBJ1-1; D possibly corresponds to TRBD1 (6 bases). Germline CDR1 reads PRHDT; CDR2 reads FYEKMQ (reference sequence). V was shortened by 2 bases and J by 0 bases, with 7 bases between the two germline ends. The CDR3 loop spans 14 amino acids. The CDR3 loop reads CASSLTGMNTEAFF. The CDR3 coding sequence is TGTGCCAGCAGCTTAACAGGGATGAACACTGAAGCTTTCTTT.

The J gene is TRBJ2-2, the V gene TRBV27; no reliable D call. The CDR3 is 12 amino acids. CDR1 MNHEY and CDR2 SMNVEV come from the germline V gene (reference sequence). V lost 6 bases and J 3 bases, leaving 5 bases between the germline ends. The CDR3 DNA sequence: TGTGCCAGCAGGCAGGACACCGGGGAGCTGTTTTTT. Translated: CASRQDTGELFF.

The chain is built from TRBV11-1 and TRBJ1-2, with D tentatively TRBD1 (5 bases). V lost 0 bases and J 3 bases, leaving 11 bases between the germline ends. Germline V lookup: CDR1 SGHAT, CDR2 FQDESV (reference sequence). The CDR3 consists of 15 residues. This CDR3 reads CASSLARDGYYGYTF. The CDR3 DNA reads TGTGCCAGCAGCTTAGCCCGGGACGGTTACTATGGCTACACCTTC.

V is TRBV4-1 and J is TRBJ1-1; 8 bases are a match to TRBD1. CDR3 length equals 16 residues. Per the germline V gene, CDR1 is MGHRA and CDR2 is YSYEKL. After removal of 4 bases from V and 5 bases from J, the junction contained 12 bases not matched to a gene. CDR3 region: CASSLGQGAFGTEAFF. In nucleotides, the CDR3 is TGCGCCAGCAGCCTTGGACAGGGTGCGTTTGGGACTGAAGCTTTCTTT.

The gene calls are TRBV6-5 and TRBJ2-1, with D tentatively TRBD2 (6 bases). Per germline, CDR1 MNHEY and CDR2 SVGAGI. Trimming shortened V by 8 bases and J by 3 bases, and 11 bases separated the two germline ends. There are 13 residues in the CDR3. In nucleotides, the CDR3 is TGTGCCAGCCTCCCGGGAGACTACAATGAGCAGTTCTTC. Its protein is CASLPGDYNEQFF.

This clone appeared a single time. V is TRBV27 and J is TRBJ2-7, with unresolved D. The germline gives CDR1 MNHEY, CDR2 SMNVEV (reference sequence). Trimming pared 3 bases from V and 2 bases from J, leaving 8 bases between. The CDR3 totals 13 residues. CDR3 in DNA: TGTGCCAGCAGTTTTCGTTTGGCCTACGAGCAGTACTTC. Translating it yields CASSFRLAYEQYF.

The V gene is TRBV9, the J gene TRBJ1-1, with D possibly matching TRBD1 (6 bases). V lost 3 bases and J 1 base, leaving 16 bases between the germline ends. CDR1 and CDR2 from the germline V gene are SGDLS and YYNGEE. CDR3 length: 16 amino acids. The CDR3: CASSEGGGQPNTEAFF. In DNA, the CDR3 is TGTGCCAGCAGCGAAGGGGGGGGGCAACCGAACACTGAAGCTTTCTTT.

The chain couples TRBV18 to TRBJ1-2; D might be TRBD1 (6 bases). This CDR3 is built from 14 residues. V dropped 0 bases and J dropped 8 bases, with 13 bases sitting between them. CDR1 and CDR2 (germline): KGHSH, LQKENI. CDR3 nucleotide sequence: TGTGCCAGCTCACCACCGGACAGCCCGGGGGGCTACACCTTC. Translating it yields CASSPPDSPGGYTF.

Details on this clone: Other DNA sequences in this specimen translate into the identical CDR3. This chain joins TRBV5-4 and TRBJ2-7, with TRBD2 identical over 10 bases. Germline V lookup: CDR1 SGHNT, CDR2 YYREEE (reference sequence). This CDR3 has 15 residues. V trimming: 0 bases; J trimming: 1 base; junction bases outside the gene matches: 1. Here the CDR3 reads CASSLGTSGSYEQYF. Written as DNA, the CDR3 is TGTGCCAGCAGCTTGGGGACTAGCGGATCCTACGAGCAGTACTTC.

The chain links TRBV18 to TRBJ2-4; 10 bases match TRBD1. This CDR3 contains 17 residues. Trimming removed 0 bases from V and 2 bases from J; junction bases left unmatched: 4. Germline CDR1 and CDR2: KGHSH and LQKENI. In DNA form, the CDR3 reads TGTGCCAGCTCACCACCGGGACAGGGGTGGACCAAAAACATTCAGTACTTC. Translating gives CASSPPGQGWTKNIQYF.

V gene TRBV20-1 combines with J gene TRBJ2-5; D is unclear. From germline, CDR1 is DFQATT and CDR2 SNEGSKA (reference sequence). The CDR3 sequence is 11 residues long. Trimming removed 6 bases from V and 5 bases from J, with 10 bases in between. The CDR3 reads CSAHLLETQYF. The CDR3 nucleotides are TGCAGTGCCCACCTTCTGGAGACCCAGTACTTC.